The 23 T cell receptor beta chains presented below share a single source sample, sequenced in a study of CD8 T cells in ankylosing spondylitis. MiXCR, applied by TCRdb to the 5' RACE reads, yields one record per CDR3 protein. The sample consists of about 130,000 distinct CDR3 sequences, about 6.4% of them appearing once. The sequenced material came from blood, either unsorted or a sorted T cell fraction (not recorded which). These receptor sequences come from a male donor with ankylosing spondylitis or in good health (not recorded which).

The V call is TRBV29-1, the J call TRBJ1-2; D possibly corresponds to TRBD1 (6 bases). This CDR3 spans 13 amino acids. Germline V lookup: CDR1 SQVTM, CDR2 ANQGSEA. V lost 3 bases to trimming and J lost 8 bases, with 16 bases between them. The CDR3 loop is CSVERAGEWGYTF. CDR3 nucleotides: TGCAGCGTTGAGCGGGCAGGGGAGTGGGGCTACACCTTC. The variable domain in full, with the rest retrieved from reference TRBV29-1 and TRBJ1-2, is SAVISQKPSRDICQRGTSLTIQCQVDSQVTMMFWYRQQPGQSLTLIATANQGSEATYESGFVIDKFPISRPNLTFSTLTVSNMSPEDSSIYLCSVERAGEWGYTFGSGTRLTVV.

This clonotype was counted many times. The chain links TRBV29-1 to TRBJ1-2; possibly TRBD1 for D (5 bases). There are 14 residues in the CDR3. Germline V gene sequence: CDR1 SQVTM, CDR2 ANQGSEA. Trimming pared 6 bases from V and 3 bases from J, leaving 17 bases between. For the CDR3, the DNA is TGCAGCGTCACCCTGCGGGGGGGGGACTATGGCTACACCTTC. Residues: CSVTLRGGDYGYTF.

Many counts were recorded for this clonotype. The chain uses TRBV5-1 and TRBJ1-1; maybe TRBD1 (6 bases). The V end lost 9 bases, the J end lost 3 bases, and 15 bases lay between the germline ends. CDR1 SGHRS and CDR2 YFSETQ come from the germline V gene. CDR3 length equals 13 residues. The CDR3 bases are TGCGCCAACTCACAGGGAGATGACACTGAAGCTTTCTTT. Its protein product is CANSQGDDTEAFF. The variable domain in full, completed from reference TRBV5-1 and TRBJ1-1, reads KAGVTQTPRYLIKTRGQQVTLSCSPISGHRSVSWYQQTPGQGLQFLFEYFSETQRNKGNFPGRFSGRQFSNSRSEMNVSTLELGDSALYLCANSQGDDTEAFFGQGTRLTVV.

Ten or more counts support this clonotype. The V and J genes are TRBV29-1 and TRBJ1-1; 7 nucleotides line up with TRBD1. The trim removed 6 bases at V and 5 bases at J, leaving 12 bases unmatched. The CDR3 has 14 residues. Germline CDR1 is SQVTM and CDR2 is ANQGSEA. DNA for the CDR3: TGCAGCGTCCACCGGCAGGGGGGAAGGACTGAAGCTTTCTTT. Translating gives CSVHRQGGRTEAFF.

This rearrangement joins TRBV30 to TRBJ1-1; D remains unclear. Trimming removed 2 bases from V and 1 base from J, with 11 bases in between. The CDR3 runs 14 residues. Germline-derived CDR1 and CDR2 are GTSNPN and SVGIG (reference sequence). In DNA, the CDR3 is TGTGCCTGGAGTCGGGTATCCGCGAACACTGAAGCTTTCTTT. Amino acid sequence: CAWSRVSANTEAFF.

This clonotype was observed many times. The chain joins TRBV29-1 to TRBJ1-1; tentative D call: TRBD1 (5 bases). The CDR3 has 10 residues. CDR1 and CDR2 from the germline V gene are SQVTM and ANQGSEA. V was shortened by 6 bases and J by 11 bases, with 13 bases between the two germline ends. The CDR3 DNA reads TGCAGCGTCAAGTGGGGGGACGCTTTCTTT. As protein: CSVKWGDAFF.

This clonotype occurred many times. The CDR3 protein is CASSPKGRKSSYNEQFF. DNA for the CDR3: TGTGCCAGCAGCCCAAAGGGACGGAAGAGCTCCTACAATGAGCAGTTCTTC. V gene TRBV14 combines with J gene TRBJ2-1; perhaps D is TRBD1 or TRBD2 (5 bases each). CDR3 length: 17 amino acids. The germline V gene has CDR1 SGHDN and CDR2 FVKESK. V was trimmed by 4 bases and J by 0 bases, leaving 16 bases between them.

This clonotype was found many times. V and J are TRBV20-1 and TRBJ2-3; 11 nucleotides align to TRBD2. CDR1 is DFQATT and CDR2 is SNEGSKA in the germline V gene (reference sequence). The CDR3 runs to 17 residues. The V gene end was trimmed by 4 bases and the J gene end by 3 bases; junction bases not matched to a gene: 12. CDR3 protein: CSATNPTSGSETDTQYF. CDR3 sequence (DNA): TGCAGTGCTACCAATCCCACTAGCGGGAGTGAGACAGATACGCAGTATTTT.

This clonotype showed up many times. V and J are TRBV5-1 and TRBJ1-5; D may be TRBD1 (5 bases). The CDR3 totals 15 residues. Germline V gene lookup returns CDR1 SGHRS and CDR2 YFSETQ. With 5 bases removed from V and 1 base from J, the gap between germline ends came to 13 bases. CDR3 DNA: TGCGCCAGCAGTAATACGGGGGGGAGCAATCAGCCCCAGCATTTT. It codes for CASSNTGGSNQPQHF.

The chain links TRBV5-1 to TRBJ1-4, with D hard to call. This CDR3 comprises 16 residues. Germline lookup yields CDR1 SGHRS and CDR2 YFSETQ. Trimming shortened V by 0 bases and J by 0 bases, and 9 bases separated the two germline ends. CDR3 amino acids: CASSLEQFATNEKLFF. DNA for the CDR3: TGCGCCAGCAGCTTGGAACAGTTTGCAACTAATGAAAAACTGTTTTTT.

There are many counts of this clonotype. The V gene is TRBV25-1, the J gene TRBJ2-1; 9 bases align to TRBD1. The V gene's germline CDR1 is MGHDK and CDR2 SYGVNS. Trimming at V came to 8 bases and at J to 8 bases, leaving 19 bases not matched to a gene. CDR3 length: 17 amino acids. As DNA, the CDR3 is TGTGCCAGCGGTTCTAGCCCGGGACAGGGCGACCTTGATGAGCAGTTCTTC. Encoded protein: CASGSSPGQGDLDEQFF.

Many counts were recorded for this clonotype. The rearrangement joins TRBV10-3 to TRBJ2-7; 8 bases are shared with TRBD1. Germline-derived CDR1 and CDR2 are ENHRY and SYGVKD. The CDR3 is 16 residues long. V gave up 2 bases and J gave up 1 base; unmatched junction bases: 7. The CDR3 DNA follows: TGTGCCATCAGTGAGATATTAGGACAGGGATCCTACGAGCAGTACTTC. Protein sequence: CAISEILGQGSYEQYF.

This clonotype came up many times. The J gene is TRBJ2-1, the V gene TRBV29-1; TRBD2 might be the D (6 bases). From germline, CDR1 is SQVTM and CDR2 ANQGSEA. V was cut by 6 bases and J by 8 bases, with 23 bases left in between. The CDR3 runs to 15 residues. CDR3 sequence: CSVSAGLPSSDEQFF. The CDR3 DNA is TGCAGCGTCTCTGCGGGACTCCCCTCGTCAGATGAGCAGTTCTTC.

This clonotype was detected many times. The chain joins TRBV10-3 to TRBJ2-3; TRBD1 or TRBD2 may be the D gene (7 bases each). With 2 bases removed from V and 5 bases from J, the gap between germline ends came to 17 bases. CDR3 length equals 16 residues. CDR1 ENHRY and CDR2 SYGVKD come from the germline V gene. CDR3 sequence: CAISEGGRQGGDTQYF. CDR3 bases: TGTGCCATCAGTGAGGGCGGGAGACAGGGAGGAGATACGCAGTATTTT.

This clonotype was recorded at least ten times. CDR3 sequence: CASSTFSGGTGELFF. CDR3 DNA: TGTGCCAGCAGCACTTTTAGCGGAGGGACCGGGGAGCTGTTTTTT. The genes are TRBV7-2 and TRBJ2-2; perhaps TRBD2 as D (6 bases). The germline V and J ends were trimmed by 5 bases and 5 bases, with 15 bases remaining between them. This CDR3 comprises 15 residues. From germline, CDR1 is SGHTA and CDR2 FQGNSA.

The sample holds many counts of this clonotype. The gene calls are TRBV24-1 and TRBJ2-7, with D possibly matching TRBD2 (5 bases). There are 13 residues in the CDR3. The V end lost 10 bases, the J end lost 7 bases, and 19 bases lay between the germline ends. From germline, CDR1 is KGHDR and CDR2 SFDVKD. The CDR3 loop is CATSGYPSGEQYF. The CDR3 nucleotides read TGTGCCACTTCAGGCTACCCCTCGGGGGAGCAGTACTTC.

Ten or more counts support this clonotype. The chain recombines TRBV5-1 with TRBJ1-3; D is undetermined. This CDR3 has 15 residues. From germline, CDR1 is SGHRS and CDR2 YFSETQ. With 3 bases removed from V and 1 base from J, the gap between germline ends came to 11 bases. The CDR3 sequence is CASSSDGSSGNTIYF. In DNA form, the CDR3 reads TGCGCCAGCAGCTCGGACGGATCGTCTGGAAACACCATATATTTT. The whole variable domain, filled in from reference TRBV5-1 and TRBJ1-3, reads KAGVTQTPRYLIKTRGQQVTLSCSPISGHRSVSWYQQTPGQGLQFLFEYFSETQRNKGNFPGRFSGRQFSNSRSEMNVSTLELGDSALYLCASSSDGSSGNTIYFGEGSWLTVV.

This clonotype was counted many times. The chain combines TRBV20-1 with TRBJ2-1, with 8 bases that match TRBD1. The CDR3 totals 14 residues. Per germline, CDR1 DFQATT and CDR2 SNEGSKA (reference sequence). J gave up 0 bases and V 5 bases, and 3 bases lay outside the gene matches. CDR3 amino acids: CSAWDRSSYNEQFF. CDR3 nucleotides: TGCAGTGCTTGGGACAGGAGCTCCTACAATGAGCAGTTCTTC.

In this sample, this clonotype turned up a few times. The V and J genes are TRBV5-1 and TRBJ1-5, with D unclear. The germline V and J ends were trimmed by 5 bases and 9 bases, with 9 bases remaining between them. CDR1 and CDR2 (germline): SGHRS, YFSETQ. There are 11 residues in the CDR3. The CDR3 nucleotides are TGCGCCAGCAGGGAGGTTCGGCCCCAGCATTTT. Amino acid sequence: CASREVRPQHF.

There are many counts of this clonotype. The CDR3 spells CASSPEVVHNEQFF. For the CDR3, the DNA is TGCGCCAGCAGCCCCGAGGTAGTGCACAATGAGCAGTTCTTC. The chain couples TRBV5-1 to TRBJ2-1, with no clear D. Germline assignment: CDR1 SGHRS and CDR2 YFSETQ. The CDR3 runs 14 residues. Trimming pared 4 bases from V and 5 bases from J, leaving 13 bases between.

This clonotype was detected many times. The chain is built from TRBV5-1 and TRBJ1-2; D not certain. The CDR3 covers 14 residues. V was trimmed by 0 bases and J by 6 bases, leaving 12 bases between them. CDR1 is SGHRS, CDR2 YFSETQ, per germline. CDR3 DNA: TGCGCCAGCAGCTTGGCCCAGCCTGGGGATGGCTACACCTTC. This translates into CASSLAQPGDGYTF. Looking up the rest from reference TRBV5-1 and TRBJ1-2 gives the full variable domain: KAGVTQTPRYLIKTRGQQVTLSCSPISGHRSVSWYQQTPGQGLQFLFEYFSETQRNKGNFPGRFSGRQFSNSRSEMNVSTLELGDSALYLCASSLAQPGDGYTFGSGTRLTVV.

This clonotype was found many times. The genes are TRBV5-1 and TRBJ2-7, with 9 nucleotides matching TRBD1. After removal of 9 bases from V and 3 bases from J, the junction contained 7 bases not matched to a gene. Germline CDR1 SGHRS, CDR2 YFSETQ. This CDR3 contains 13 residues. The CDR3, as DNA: TGCGCCACCACCTCGGGACAGGGCTACGAGCAGTACTTC. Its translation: CATTSGQGYEQYF.

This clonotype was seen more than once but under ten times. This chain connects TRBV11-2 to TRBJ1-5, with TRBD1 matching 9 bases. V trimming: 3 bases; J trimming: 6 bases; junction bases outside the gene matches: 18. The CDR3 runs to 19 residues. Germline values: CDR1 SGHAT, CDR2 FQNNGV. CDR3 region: CASSFSGTGTFPRGQPQHF. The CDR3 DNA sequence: TGTGCCAGCAGCTTCTCCGGGACAGGGACCTTCCCTCGTGGTCAGCCCCAGCATTTT.